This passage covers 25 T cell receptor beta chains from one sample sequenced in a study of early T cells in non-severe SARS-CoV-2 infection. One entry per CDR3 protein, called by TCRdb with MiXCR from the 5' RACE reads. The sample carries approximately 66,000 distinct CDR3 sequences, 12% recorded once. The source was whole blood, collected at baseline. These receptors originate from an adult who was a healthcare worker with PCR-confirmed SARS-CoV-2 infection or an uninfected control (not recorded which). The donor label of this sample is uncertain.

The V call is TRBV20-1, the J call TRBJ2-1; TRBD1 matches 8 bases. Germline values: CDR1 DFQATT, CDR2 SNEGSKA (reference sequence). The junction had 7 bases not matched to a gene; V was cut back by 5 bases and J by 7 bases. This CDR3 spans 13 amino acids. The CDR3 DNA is TGCAGTGCTTGGACAGGGAATAAGAATGAGCAGTTCTTC. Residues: CSAWTGNKNEQFF.

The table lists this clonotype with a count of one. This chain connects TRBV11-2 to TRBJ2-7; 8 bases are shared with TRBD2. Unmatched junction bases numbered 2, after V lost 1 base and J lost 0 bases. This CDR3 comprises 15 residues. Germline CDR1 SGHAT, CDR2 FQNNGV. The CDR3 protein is CASSLGSGVSYEQYV. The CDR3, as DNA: TGTGCCAGCAGCTTAGGTAGCGGGGTCTCCTACGAGCAGTACGTC.

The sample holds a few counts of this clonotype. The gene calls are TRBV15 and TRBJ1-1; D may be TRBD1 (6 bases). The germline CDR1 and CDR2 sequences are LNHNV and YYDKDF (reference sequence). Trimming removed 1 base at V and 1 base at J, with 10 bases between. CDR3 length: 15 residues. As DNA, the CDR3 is TGTGCCACCAGCAGAGTCGGGGGCGGGAACACTGAAGCTTTCTTT. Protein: CATSRVGGGNTEAFF.

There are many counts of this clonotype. The CDR3 DNA is TGCGCCAGCAGCACTGGGGGGTGGACAGCCACAGATACGCAGTATTTT. This translates into CASSTGGWTATDTQYF. The chain joins TRBV5-1 to TRBJ2-3, with D perhaps assigned TRBD1 or TRBD2 (6 bases each). Trimming removed 4 bases from V and 2 bases from J, with 17 bases in between. The CDR3 length is 16 residues. Germline V CDR1 and CDR2: SGHRS, YFSETQ. The complete variable domain, with remaining parts taken from reference TRBV5-1 and TRBJ2-3, reads KAGVTQTPRYLIKTRGQQVTLSCSPISGHRSVSWYQQTPGQGLQFLFEYFSETQRNKGNFPGRFSGRQFSNSRSEMNVSTLELGDSALYLCASSTGGWTATDTQYFGPGTRLTVL.

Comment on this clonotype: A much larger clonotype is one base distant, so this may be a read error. CDR3 DNA sequence: TGTGTCAGCAGCTCACTCCCGTACCAAGAGACCCAGTACTTC. Translated, it gives CVSSSLPYQETQYF. This chain links TRBV7-6 with TRBJ2-5; D not resolved. CDR3 size: 14 residues. Per germline, CDR1 SGHVS and CDR2 FNYEAQ.

The CDR3 DNA reads as TGTGCCATCAGGATGGCGGACATGAACACTGAAGCTTTCTTT. Its translation is CAIRMADMNTEAFF. The chain has TRBV10-3 and TRBJ1-1; D is possibly TRBD1 (5 bases). V was trimmed by 6 bases and J by 0 bases, leaving 11 bases between them. In germline, CDR1 is ENHRY, CDR2 SYGVKD. This CDR3 region has 14 residues.

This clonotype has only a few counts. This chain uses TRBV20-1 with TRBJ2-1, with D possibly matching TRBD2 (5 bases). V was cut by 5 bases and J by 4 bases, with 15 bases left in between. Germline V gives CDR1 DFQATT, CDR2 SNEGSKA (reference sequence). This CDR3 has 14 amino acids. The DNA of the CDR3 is TGCAGTGCTGTTTCTAGCCCCATATACAATGAGCAGTTCTTC. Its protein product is CSAVSSPIYNEQFF.

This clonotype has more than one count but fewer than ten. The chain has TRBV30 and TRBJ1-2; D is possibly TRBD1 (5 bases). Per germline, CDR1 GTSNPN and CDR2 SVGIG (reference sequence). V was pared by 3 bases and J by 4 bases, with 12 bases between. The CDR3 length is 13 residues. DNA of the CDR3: TGTGCCTGGAGCGACGGGACGGCCTATGGCTACACCTTC. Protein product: CAWSDGTAYGYTF. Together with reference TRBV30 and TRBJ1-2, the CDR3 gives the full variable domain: SQTIHQWPATLVQPVGSPLSLECTVEGTSNPNLYWYRQAAGRGLQLLFYSVGIGQISSEVPQNLSASRPQDRQFILSSKKLLLSDSGFYLCAWSDGTAYGYTFGSGTRLTVV.

The CDR3 protein is CASSSIRYAGGNADTQYF. As DNA, the CDR3 is TGTGCCAGCAGTTCCATCCGGTACGCCGGGGGCAACGCAGATACGCAGTATTTT. The chain links TRBV6-6 to TRBJ2-3; tentatively, D is TRBD1 or TRBD2 (6 bases each). Germline values: CDR1 MNHNY, CDR2 SVGAGI (reference sequence). Deletions cut 4 bases from V and 4 bases from J, with 24 bases between. The CDR3 totals 18 residues.

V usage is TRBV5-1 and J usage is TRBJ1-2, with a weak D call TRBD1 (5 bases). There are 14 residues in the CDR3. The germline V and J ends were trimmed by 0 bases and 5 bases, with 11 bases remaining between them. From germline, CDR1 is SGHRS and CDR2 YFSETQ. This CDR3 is CASSLDGGEYGYTF. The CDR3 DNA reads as TGCGCCAGCAGCTTGGATGGAGGGGAGTATGGCTACACCTTC.

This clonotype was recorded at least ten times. The CDR3 spells CASKTGDNYGYTF. CDR3 nucleotide sequence: TGTGCCAGCAAGACAGGCGATAACTATGGCTACACCTTC. The rearrangement uses TRBV6-1 and TRBJ1-2, with D tentatively TRBD1 (6 bases). This CDR3 has 13 residues. Germline V gene sequence: CDR1 MNHNS, CDR2 SASEGT. V shed 7 bases and J shed 1 base, with 10 bases lying between them.

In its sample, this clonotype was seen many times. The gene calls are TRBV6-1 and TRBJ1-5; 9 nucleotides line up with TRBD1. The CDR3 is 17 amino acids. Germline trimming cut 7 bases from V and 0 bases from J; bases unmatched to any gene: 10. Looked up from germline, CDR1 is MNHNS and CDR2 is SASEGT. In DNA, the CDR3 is TGTGCCAGCACGGCGGGACAGGGCTATTATAGCAATCAGCCCCAGCATTTT. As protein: CASTAGQGYYSNQPQHF.

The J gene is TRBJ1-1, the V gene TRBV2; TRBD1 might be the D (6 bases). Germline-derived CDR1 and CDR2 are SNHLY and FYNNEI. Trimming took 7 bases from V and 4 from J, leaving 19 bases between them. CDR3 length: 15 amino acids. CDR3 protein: CASTPRGVTGTEAFF. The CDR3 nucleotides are TGTGCCAGCACCCCGAGGGGGGTCACAGGCACTGAAGCTTTCTTT. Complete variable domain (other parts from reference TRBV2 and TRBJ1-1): EPEVTQTPSHQVTQMGQEVILRCVPISNHLYFYWYRQILGQKVEFLVSFYNNEISEKSEIFDDQFSVERPDGSNFTLKIRSTKLEDSAMYFCASTPRGVTGTEAFFGQGTRLTVV.

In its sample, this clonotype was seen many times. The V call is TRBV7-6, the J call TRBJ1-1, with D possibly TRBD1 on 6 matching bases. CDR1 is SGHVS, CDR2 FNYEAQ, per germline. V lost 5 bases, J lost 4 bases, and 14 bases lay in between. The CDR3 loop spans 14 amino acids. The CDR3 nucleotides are TGTGCCAGCAGCCTGCAGGGGCCGGGCACTGAAGCTTTCTTT. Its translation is CASSLQGPGTEAFF.

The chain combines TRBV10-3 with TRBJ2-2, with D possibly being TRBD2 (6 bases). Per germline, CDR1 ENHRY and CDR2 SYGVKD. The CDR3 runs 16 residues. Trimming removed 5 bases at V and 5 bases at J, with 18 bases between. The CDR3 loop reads CAISLAAGQGTGELFF. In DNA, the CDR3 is TGTGCCATCAGTCTTGCCGCGGGGCAGGGAACCGGGGAGCTGTTTTTT.

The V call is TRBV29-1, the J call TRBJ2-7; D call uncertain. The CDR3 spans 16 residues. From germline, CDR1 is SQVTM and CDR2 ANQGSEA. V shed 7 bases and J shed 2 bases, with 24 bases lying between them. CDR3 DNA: TGCAGCGCCTATGCCTCCTTGAAAAACTCCCCCTACGAGCAGTACGTC. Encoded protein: CSAYASLKNSPYEQYV.

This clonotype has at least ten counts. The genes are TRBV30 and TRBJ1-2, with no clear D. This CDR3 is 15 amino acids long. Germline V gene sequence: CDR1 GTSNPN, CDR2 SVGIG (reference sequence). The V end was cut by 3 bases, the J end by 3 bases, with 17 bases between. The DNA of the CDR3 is TGTGCCTGGAGCGTGATGGGCAGCACCTACTATGGCTACACCTTC. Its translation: CAWSVMGSTYYGYTF. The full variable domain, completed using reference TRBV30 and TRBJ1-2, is SQTIHQWPATLVQPVGSPLSLECTVEGTSNPNLYWYRQAAGRGLQLLFYSVGIGQISSEVPQNLSASRPQDRQFILSSKKLLLSDSGFYLCAWSVMGSTYYGYTFGSGTRLTVV.

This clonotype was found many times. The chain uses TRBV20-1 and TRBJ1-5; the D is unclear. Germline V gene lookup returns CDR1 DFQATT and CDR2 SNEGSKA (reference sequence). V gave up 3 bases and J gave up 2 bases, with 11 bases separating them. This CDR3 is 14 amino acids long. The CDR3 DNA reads TGCAGTGCTAGTAAGCTTGGTGGCAATCAGCCCCAGCATTTT. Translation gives CSASKLGGNQPQHF.

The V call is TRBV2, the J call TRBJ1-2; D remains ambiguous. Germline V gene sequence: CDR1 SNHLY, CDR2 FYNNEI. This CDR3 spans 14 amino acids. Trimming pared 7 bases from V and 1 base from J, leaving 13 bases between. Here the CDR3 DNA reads TGTGCCAGCACCCCAGTGGGGAGTAACTATGGCTACACCTTC. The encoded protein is CASTPVGSNYGYTF.

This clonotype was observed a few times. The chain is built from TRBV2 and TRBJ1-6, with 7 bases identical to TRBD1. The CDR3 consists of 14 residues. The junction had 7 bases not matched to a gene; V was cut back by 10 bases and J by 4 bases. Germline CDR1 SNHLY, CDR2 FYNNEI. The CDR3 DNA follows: TGTGCCACCCGGGGGGGACAGTATAATTCACCCCTCCACTTT. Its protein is CATRGGQYNSPLHF.

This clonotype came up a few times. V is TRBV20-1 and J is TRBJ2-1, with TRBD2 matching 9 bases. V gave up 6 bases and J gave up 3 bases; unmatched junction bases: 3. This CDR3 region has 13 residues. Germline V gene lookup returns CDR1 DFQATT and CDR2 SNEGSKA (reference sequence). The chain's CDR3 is CSATAGGYNEQFF. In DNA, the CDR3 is TGCAGTGCCACAGCGGGGGGCTACAATGAGCAGTTCTTC.

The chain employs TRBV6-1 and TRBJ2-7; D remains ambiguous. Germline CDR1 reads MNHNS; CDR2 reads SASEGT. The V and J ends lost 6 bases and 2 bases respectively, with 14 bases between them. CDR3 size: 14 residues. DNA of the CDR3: TGTGCCAGCAGCCCATACGACACGACCTACGAGCAGTACGTC. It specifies CASSPYDTTYEQYV.

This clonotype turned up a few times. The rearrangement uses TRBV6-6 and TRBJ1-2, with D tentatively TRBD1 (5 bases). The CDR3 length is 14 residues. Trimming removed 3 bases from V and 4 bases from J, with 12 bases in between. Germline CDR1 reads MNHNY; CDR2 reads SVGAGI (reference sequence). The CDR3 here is CASSYSGVSYGYTF. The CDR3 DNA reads TGTGCCAGCAGTTATTCGGGGGTCTCCTATGGCTACACCTTC.

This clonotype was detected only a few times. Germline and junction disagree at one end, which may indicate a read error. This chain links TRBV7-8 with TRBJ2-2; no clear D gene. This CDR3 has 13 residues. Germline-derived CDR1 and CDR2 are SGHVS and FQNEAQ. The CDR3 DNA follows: TGTGCCAGCAGCTTAGTAAACATCGGGGAGCTGTTTTTT. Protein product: CASSLVNIGELFF.

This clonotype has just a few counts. CDR3 sequence (DNA): TGTGCCAGCAGGTACAGGACACCAGATAATTCACCCCTCCACTTT. Its translation: CASRYRTPDNSPLHF. The chain joins TRBV27 to TRBJ1-6, with TRBD1 as a possible D gene (5 bases). This CDR3 spans 15 amino acids. Germline V gene sequence: CDR1 MNHEY, CDR2 SMNVEV (reference sequence). Trimming pared 6 bases from V and 5 bases from J, leaving 14 bases between.